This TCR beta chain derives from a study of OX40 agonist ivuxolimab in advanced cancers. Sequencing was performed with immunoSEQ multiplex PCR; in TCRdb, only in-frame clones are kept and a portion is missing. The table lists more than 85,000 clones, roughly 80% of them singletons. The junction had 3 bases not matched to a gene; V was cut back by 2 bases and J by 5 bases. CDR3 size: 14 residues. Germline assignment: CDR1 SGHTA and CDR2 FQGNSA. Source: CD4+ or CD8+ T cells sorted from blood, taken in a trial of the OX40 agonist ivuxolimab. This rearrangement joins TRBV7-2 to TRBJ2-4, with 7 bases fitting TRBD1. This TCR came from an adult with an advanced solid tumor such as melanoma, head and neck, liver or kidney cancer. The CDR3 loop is CASSLIDRENIQYF. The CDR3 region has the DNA TGTGCCAGCAGCTTAATCGACAGGGAAAACATTCAGTACTTC.